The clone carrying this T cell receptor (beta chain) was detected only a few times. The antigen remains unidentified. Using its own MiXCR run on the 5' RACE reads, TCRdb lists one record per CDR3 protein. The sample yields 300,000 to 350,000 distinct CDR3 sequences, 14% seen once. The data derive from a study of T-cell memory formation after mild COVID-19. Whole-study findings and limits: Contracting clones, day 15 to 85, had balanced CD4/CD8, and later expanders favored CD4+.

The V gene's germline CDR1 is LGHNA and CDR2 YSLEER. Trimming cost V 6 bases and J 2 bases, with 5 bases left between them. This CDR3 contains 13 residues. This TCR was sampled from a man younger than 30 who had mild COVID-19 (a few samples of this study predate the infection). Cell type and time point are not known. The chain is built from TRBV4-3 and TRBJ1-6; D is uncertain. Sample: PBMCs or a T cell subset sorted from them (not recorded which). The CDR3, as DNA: TGCGCCAGCAGACGGACCTATAATTCACCCCTCCACTTT. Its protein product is CASRRTYNSPLHF.